Shown below are 16 T cell receptor beta chains from a single sample sequenced in a study of response to subunit inactivated influenza vaccine. TCRdb recomputed calls from the RT-PCR reads with MiXCR, one row per CDR3 protein. The sample shows 500,000 to 550,000 distinct CDR3 sequences, around a quarter of them seen only once. These data are also associated with another study on T cells expressing NK-cell markers. This second study says: Making the TCR beta cDNA relied on 5'RACE template switching with UMIs.

This sample comprised CD4+ T cells sorted from PBMCs, obtained roughly 12 days after vaccination. The receptors derive from a man aged 50-59 years who received an inactivated influenza vaccine.

The CDR3 DNA is TGTGCCTGGGGGATGCCTAACTATGGCTACACCTTC. Amino acid sequence: CAWGMPNYGYTF. This chain links TRBV30 with TRBJ1-2, with D unclear. CDR1 and CDR2 from the germline V gene are GTSNPN and SVGIG (reference sequence). The CDR3 is 12 amino acids. Trimming took off 5 bases at V and 0 bases at J, with 7 bases between the two ends. The full variable domain, rest sourced from reference TRBV30 and TRBJ1-2, is SQTIHQWPATLVQPVGSPLSLECTVEGTSNPNLYWYRQAAGRGLQLLFYSVGIGQISSEVPQNLSASRPQDRQFILSSKKLLLSDSGFYLCAWGMPNYGYTFGSGTRLTVV.

V and J are TRBV6-2 or TRBV6-3 and TRBJ1-1; maybe TRBD1 (5 bases). The CDR3 is 14 residues long. Looked up from germline, CDR1 is MNHEY and CDR2 is SVGEGT. V dropped 6 bases and J dropped 4 bases, with 15 bases sitting between them. Here the CDR3 reads CASRQQVGVTEAFF. The CDR3 DNA reads TGTGCCAGCAGACAACAAGTGGGGGTCACTGAAGCTTTCTTT.

This clonotype turned up a few times. The chain is built from TRBV4-2 and TRBJ2-7; D remains unclear. From germline, CDR1 is LGHNA and CDR2 YNFKEQ. CDR3 length: 16 amino acids. V was clipped by 0 bases and J by 2 bases, with 14 bases between them. The CDR3 region has the DNA TGTGCCAGCAGCCAAGATACTGACAAGGGCGCCTACGAGCAGTACTTC. Residues: CASSQDTDKGAYEQYF.

The CDR3 DNA sequence: TGTGCCAGCAGCCCGGACGTATTTAACTACGAGCAGTACTTC. This codes for CASSPDVFNYEQYF. The chain combines TRBV3-1 with TRBJ2-7; D ambiguous. The CDR3 is 14 residues long. The V and J ends lost 4 bases and 3 bases respectively, with 13 bases between them. In germline, CDR1 is LGHDT, CDR2 YNNKEL (reference sequence).

The chain couples TRBV20-1 to TRBJ2-7; 8 bases agree with TRBD2. The germline gives CDR1 DFQATT, CDR2 SNEGSKA (reference sequence). V lost 3 bases to trimming and J lost 1 base; unmatched junction nucleotides: 5. The CDR3 extends over 14 amino acids. The DNA for the CDR3 is TGCAGTGCTAGGGCTAGCGGGCTGTCCTACGAGCAGTACTTC. Its translation: CSARASGLSYEQYF.

The CDR3 region is CASLSGSEQYF. The CDR3 DNA reads TGTGCCAGCCTTAGCGGGAGCGAGCAGTACTTC. The chain employs TRBV27 and TRBJ2-7, with 9 bases that match TRBD2. The CDR3 is made up of 11 amino acids. Trimming took 8 bases from V and 6 from J; bases not matched to a gene: 2. CDR1 is MNHEY and CDR2 is SMNVEV in the germline V gene (reference sequence).

This chain uses TRBV10-3 with TRBJ2-5; 8 positions agree with TRBD2. CDR3 length: 13 residues. CDR1 and CDR2 from the germline V gene are ENHRY and SYGVKD. Losses at the gene ends were 10 bases for V and 5 bases for J; bases not matched to a gene: 9. For the CDR3, the DNA is TGTGCCACCACCCAAGCGGGAGCGGAGACCCAGTACTTC. Amino acids: CATTQAGAETQYF.

The chain recombines TRBV7-2 with TRBJ2-1, with 7 bases matching TRBD2. V lost 5 bases, J lost 6 bases, and 4 bases stayed unmatched. In germline, CDR1 is SGHTA, CDR2 FQGNSA. The CDR3 sequence is 13 residues long. The DNA of the CDR3 is TGTGCCAGCAGCCCCCCGGGGGGCAATGAGCAGTTCTTC. The encoded protein is CASSPPGGNEQFF.

The genes are TRBV15 and TRBJ2-1; D call uncertain. Per germline, CDR1 LNHNV and CDR2 YYDKDF (reference sequence). V dropped 5 bases and J dropped 0 bases, with 11 bases sitting between them. There are 15 residues in the CDR3. CDR3: CATSRARGSYNEQFF. CDR3 bases: TGTGCCACCAGCCGAGCTAGAGGCTCCTACAATGAGCAGTTCTTC.

This chain uses TRBV5-1 with TRBJ2-3; 9 nucleotides align to TRBD2. This CDR3 contains 14 residues. V dropped 4 bases and J dropped 6; count of bases not matched to a gene: 6. Germline V gives CDR1 SGHRS, CDR2 YFSETQ. In DNA, the CDR3 is TGCGCCAGCAGCCTAGCGGGGCCTGGGGATACGCAGTATTTT. As protein: CASSLAGPGDTQYF.

This clonotype was recorded a few times. The chain combines TRBV3-1 with TRBJ1-1, with 7 bases that match TRBD1. The J segment lost 5 bases and the V segment lost 3 bases, leaving 6 bases of the junction unmatched. The CDR3 sequence is 14 residues long. CDR1 LGHDT and CDR2 YNNKEL come from the germline V gene (reference sequence). This CDR3 is CASSHRGGGTEAFF. Written as DNA, the CDR3 is TGTGCCAGCAGCCACAGAGGGGGCGGTACTGAAGCTTTCTTT.

This clonotype was recorded a few times. The CDR3 region is CASSLSGGTGLEQYF. The CDR3 DNA sequence: TGTGCCAGCAGCTTATCCGGCGGGACAGGGCTCGAGCAGTACTTC. This rearrangement joins TRBV12-3 or TRBV12-4 to TRBJ2-7; 9 bases match TRBD1. V gave up 6 bases and J gave up 6 bases; unmatched junction bases: 12. The CDR3 is 15 residues long.

The chain links TRBV4-1 to TRBJ1-6; tentative D call: TRBD1 (5 bases). Trimming took 4 bases from V and 7 from J, leaving 17 bases between them. The germline V gene encodes CDR1 MGHRA and CDR2 YSYEKL. The CDR3 is 16 amino acids. Here the CDR3 reads CASSPWGGYLNSPLHF. CDR3 DNA sequence: TGCGCCAGCAGCCCATGGGGGGGATATCTGAATTCACCCCTCCACTTT.

CDR3 sequence reads: CASSYPGLAGEQYF. Here the CDR3 DNA reads TGTGCCAGCAGCTACCCGGGACTAGCGGGCGAGCAGTACTTC. The chain has TRBV5-5 and TRBJ2-7; 12 bases agree with TRBD2. The CDR3 is 14 amino acids. The V gene's germline CDR1 is SGHKS and CDR2 YYEKEE (reference sequence). V lost 3 bases, J lost 6 bases, and 4 bases stayed unmatched.

This clonotype was observed a few times. The chain uses TRBV3-1 and TRBJ2-7; 8 bases align to TRBD2. Germline CDR1 and CDR2: LGHDT and YNNKEL (reference sequence). The CDR3 loop spans 15 amino acids. J was trimmed by 3 bases and V by 2 bases; bases with no gene match: 6. CDR3: CASSQPGLGGYEQYF. CDR3 sequence (DNA): TGTGCCAGCAGCCAACCGGGACTAGGTGGCTACGAGCAGTACTTC.

This clonotype occurred a few times. This chain uses TRBV20-1 with TRBJ2-3; D gene ambiguous. The CDR3 consists of 12 residues. V lost 3 bases to trimming and J lost 4 bases, with 8 bases between them. CDR1 DFQATT and CDR2 SNEGSKA come from the germline V gene (reference sequence). Here the CDR3 reads CSASKSADTQYF. The CDR3 region has the DNA TGCAGTGCTAGCAAGTCGGCAGATACGCAGTATTTT.